A selection of T cell receptor beta chains follows, all from one sample in a study of T cells in Graves' hyperthyroidism and ophthalmopathy. One entry per CDR3 protein, called by TCRdb with MiXCR from the multiplex PCR reads. The table has about 500,000 distinct CDR3 sequences, roughly 16% seen once; the top ten hold 25% to 30%. The sequencing sample was made of blood. The source is a woman in her 30s with Graves' ophthalmopathy. CDR3s include the opening cysteine and the closing phenylalanine or tryptophan. For some rows the clone size is stated as once, few or many, or as a class when expanded; others skip it.

v_call: TRBV12-3/TRBV12-4; j_call: TRBJ2-3; clone_size: once; cdr3_aa: CASSSGLAPVGDTQYF
v_call: TRBV20-1; j_call: TRBJ1-5; clone_size: few; cdr3_aa: CSASIGRPQPQHF
v_call: TRBV6-1; j_call: TRBJ2-7; clone_size: few; cdr3_aa: CASSKQPGQTYEQYF
v_call: TRBV9; j_call: TRBJ2-3; clone_size: NA; cdr3_aa: CASSVPTKSNTKTSSTDTQYF
v_call: TRBV11-2; j_call: TRBJ1-3; clone_size: few; cdr3_aa: CASSLERVGAGNTIYF
v_call: TRBV5-8; j_call: TRBJ2-1; clone_size: NA; cdr3_aa: CASSLWGAGRNEQFF
v_call: TRBV6-2/TRBV6-3; j_call: TRBJ2-7; clone_size: few; cdr3_aa: CASSSHSFFEQYF
v_call: TRBV20-1; j_call: TRBJ2-2; clone_size: many; cdr3_aa: CSAGLAGSTGELFF
v_call: TRBV7-2; j_call: TRBJ2-7; clone_size: many; cdr3_aa: CASSPTSGILYEQYF
v_call: TRBV12-3/TRBV12-4; j_call: TRBJ1-3; clone_size: few; cdr3_aa: CASSLGSLSGNTIYF
v_call: TRBV4-3; j_call: TRBJ2-1; clone_size: NA; cdr3_aa: CASSLTSGYDGDEQFF
v_call: TRBV12-3/TRBV12-4; j_call: TRBJ1-1; clone_size: NA; cdr3_aa: CASSLQGGDLTEAFF
v_call: TRBV5-1; j_call: TRBJ1-1; clone_size: many; cdr3_aa: CASSYDGHLNTEAFF
v_call: TRBV20-1; j_call: TRBJ2-5; clone_size: many; cdr3_aa: CSARAGWTQYF
v_call: TRBV5-1; j_call: TRBJ2-1; clone_size: NA; cdr3_aa: CASSEGQGAAASYNEQFF
v_call: TRBV5-1; j_call: TRBJ1-5; clone_size: many; cdr3_aa: CASSSDGGLQPQHF
v_call: TRBV6-7; j_call: TRBJ2-5; clone_size: few; cdr3_aa: CASSYLSSGSAAYRYF
v_call: TRBV2; j_call: TRBJ2-3; clone_size: many; cdr3_aa: CASTKQSSTDTQYF
v_call: TRBV6-1; j_call: TRBJ1-6; clone_size: many; cdr3_aa: CASRSRDRGENSPLHF
v_call: TRBV5-5; j_call: TRBJ1-1; clone_size: many; cdr3_aa: CASSFGTLNTEAFF
v_call: TRBV15; j_call: TRBJ2-7; clone_size: many; cdr3_aa: CATSREVASYEQYF
v_call: TRBV4-3; j_call: TRBJ1-2; clone_size: NA; cdr3_aa: CASSQDFFSYGYTF
v_call: TRBV6-1; j_call: TRBJ2-3; clone_size: many; cdr3_aa: CASKKQGAKDTQYF
v_call: TRBV6-5; j_call: TRBJ2-3; clone_size: few; cdr3_aa: CASSYLAGTGDTQYF
v_call: TRBV6-4; j_call: TRBJ2-1; clone_size: many; cdr3_aa: CASALAGDHDEQFF
v_call: TRBV5-1; j_call: TRBJ1-5; clone_size: many; cdr3_aa: CASSWTGGGNQPQHF
v_call: TRBV5-5; j_call: TRBJ2-7; clone_size: many; cdr3_aa: CASSLDPGGYYEQYF
v_call: TRBV19; j_call: TRBJ2-7; clone_size: NA; cdr3_aa: CASSIGLRYTSYEQYF
v_call: TRBV9; j_call: TRBJ2-1; clone_size: few; cdr3_aa: CASSRTGGDSYNEQFF
v_call: TRBV20-1; j_call: TRBJ1-5; clone_size: NA; cdr3_aa: CSALNNPGPNSNQPQHF
v_call: TRBV29-1; j_call: TRBJ2-7; clone_size: NA; cdr3_aa: CSVEENRASRNEQYF
v_call: TRBV11-3; j_call: TRBJ2-2; clone_size: few; cdr3_aa: CASGYGRSTGELFF
v_call: TRBV5-4; j_call: TRBJ2-5; clone_size: few; cdr3_aa: CASSVFSGWEETQYF
v_call: TRBV10-3; j_call: TRBJ1-5; clone_size: NA; cdr3_aa: CAISGTTDRPQHF
v_call: TRBV24-1; j_call: TRBJ2-7; clone_size: few; cdr3_aa: CATSDRTYEQYF
v_call: TRBV28; j_call: TRBJ1-3; clone_size: NA; cdr3_aa: CASSFTGLDIFSGNTIYF
v_call: TRBV5-8; j_call: TRBJ1-3; clone_size: NA; cdr3_aa: CASSSRIGNTIYF
v_call: TRBV28; j_call: TRBJ1-1; clone_size: many; cdr3_aa: CASTRWTVEAFF
v_call: TRBV20-1; j_call: TRBJ2-2; clone_size: NA; cdr3_aa: CSASGTGGTGELFF
v_call: TRBV18; j_call: TRBJ1-6; clone_size: many; cdr3_aa: CASSRTRNDSPLHF
v_call: TRBV20-1; j_call: TRBJ2-2; clone_size: NA; cdr3_aa: CSAREPEGPNTGELFF
v_call: TRBV2; j_call: TRBJ2-1; clone_size: NA; cdr3_aa: CASSERRARNEQFF
v_call: TRBV12-3/TRBV12-4; j_call: TRBJ1-2; clone_size: many; cdr3_aa: CASSLGPADGYTF
v_call: TRBV10-3; j_call: TRBJ2-3; clone_size: many; cdr3_aa: CAISERNSGRSGDTQYF
v_call: TRBV6-6; j_call: TRBJ2-5; clone_size: many; cdr3_aa: CASSYSKRGQETQYF
v_call: TRBV28; j_call: TRBJ2-5; clone_size: many; cdr3_aa: CATGDGVQETQYF
v_call: TRBV9; j_call: TRBJ2-3; clone_size: NA; cdr3_aa: CASSRQGGGSTDTQYF
v_call: TRBV20-1; j_call: TRBJ2-2; clone_size: NA; cdr3_aa: CSARFADHTGELFF
v_call: TRBV18; j_call: TRBJ1-2; clone_size: NA; cdr3_aa: CASPNTGSYGYTF
v_call: TRBV12-3/TRBV12-4; j_call: TRBJ2-3; clone_size: many; cdr3_aa: CASSYGQRESTDTQYF
v_call: TRBV5-6; j_call: TRBJ2-1; clone_size: NA; cdr3_aa: CASSSDSYNEQFF